These T cell receptor beta chains were read from a single sample in a study of blood T cell repertoires in COVID-19. This table comes from immunoSEQ multiplex PCR, and its TCRdb copy is limited to in-frame clones, with some not included. The sample has 200,000 to 250,000 clones, roughly 81% seen once. The source material was peripheral blood. All receptors derive from a man aged 35 to 55 with acute or convalescent COVID-19. The CDR3 runs from the conserved cysteine through the conserved F or W. The order of the fields is D gene, clone size, V gene, J gene, CDR3 DNA, CDR3 protein. The D gene is left open where the match is weak. A row's size may be missing; if present it is once, few, many or a size class.

d_call: NA; clone_size: NA; v_call: TRBV6-5; j_call: TRBJ1-5; cdr3_nt: TGTGCCAGCAGCCGGGGGAGCAATCAGCCCCAGCATTTT; cdr3_aa: CASSRGSNQPQHF
d_call: NA; clone_size: NA; v_call: TRBV5-8; j_call: TRBJ1-2; cdr3_nt: TGTGCCAGCAGCTCTCGGCCGCGGCGTAGAGCTAACTATGGCTACACCTTC; cdr3_aa: CASSSRPRRRANYGYTF
d_call: NA; clone_size: once; v_call: TRBV10-2; j_call: TRBJ1-6; cdr3_nt: TGCGCCAGCAGTGAAATGGGGGCTGGAAGTTCACCCCTCCACTTT; cdr3_aa: CASSEMGAGSSPLHF
d_call: TRBD2; clone_size: NA; v_call: TRBV10-3; j_call: TRBJ2-3; cdr3_nt: TGTGCCACTAGGACTAGCGGATCAGATACGCAGTATTTT; cdr3_aa: CATRTSGSDTQYF
d_call: NA; clone_size: NA; v_call: TRBV5-4; j_call: TRBJ1-1; cdr3_nt: TGTGCCAGCAGCTTGGGTCCAGGGAACACTGAAGCTTTCTTT; cdr3_aa: CASSLGPGNTEAFF
d_call: NA; clone_size: NA; v_call: TRBV28; j_call: TRBJ2-2; cdr3_nt: TGTGCCAGCGGCGGACGGGAGAACACCGGGGAGCTGTTTTTT; cdr3_aa: CASGGRENTGELFF
d_call: TRBD2; clone_size: NA; v_call: TRBV6-4; j_call: TRBJ2-1; cdr3_nt: TGTGCCAGCAGTGACATTGTAGATAGCGGGGGCCCCTACAATGAGCAGTTCTTC; cdr3_aa: CASSDIVDSGGPYNEQFF
d_call: TRBD2; clone_size: NA; v_call: TRBV9; j_call: TRBJ2-7; cdr3_nt: TGTGCCAGCAGCGTTCAAAGCGGGGGCTACGAGCAGTACTTC; cdr3_aa: CASSVQSGGYEQYF
d_call: TRBD1; clone_size: NA; v_call: TRBV7-9; j_call: TRBJ1-1; cdr3_nt: TGTGCCAGCAGCCTCGGACAGGGCTTAGAAGCTTTCTTT; cdr3_aa: CASSLGQGLEAFF
d_call: TRBD1; clone_size: few; v_call: TRBV5-8; j_call: TRBJ1-1; cdr3_nt: TGTGCCAGCAGGGGACAGATGAACACTGAAGCTTTCTTT; cdr3_aa: CASRGQMNTEAFF
d_call: TRBD1; clone_size: NA; v_call: TRBV28; j_call: TRBJ2-5; cdr3_nt: TGTGCCAGCAAATCAGGGGGCGCTGGGAAAGAGACCCAGTACTTC; cdr3_aa: CASKSGGAGKETQYF
d_call: NA; clone_size: NA; v_call: TRBV9; j_call: TRBJ2-1; cdr3_nt: TGTGCCAGCAGCTCCCTCTCAGATTACAATGAGCAGTTCTTC; cdr3_aa: CASSSLSDYNEQFF
d_call: TRBD1; clone_size: NA; v_call: TRBV7-2; j_call: TRBJ1-5; cdr3_nt: TGTGCCAGCAGCTTATACGGGACAGCTGATAGCAATCAGCCCCAGCATTTT; cdr3_aa: CASSLYGTADSNQPQHF
d_call: NA; clone_size: NA; v_call: TRBV15; j_call: TRBJ2-7; cdr3_nt: TGTGCCACCACCACGTTCAGGGGTGGTGGCTACGAGCAGTACTTC; cdr3_aa: CATTTFRGGGYEQYF
d_call: NA; clone_size: NA; v_call: TRBV28; j_call: TRBJ1-1; cdr3_nt: TGTGCCAGCAGCGCGACAGCGACCGAAGCTTTCTTT; cdr3_aa: CASSATATEAFF
d_call: TRBD1; clone_size: NA; v_call: TRBV5-1; j_call: TRBJ1-1; cdr3_nt: TGCGCCAGCAGCGCAGGGACAGGGAGGCCGGAAACTGAAGCTTTCTTT; cdr3_aa: CASSAGTGRPETEAFF
d_call: TRBD1; clone_size: once; v_call: TRBV19; j_call: TRBJ1-2; cdr3_nt: TGTGCCAGTAGTACAGGGACAGGGCCTAACTATGGCTACACCTTC; cdr3_aa: CASSTGTGPNYGYTF
d_call: TRBD1; clone_size: NA; v_call: TRBV7-3; j_call: TRBJ2-7; cdr3_nt: TGTGCCAGCAGCTTGGACAGGGTATCCTCCGAGCAGTACTTC; cdr3_aa: CASSLDRVSSEQYF
d_call: NA; clone_size: NA; v_call: TRBV11-2; j_call: TRBJ2-2; cdr3_nt: TGTGCCAGCAGCTTGGGGGGACCCGGGGAGCTGTTTTTT; cdr3_aa: CASSLGGPGELFF